The 18 T cell receptor beta chains below were found in one sample sequenced in a study of blood T cells in healthy people across ages (dated by TCRdb to 2015 to 2017). The receptor library was made with 5' RACE. This sample was sequenced with an Illumina HiSeq 2500. The second PCR ran for about 7 to 11 cycles and used a J-beta primer mix along with a sample-barcoded 5' primer. The public reads were quality trimmed at Q25 with fastp and then assembled into clones with MiXCR by TCRdb, keeping productive beta chains. When rows share a CDR3 protein, they turn into one entry using the most common DNA and genes. For this sample there are hundreds of thousands of distinct CDR3 sequences; 53% appear just once. The top ten clonotypes cover around 40% of the sample. The sequenced sample was blood. These receptors were taken from an older man in good health.

The chain employs TRBV5-1 and TRBJ2-7, with D tentatively TRBD2 (5 bases). The CDR3 totals 15 residues. The V gene lost 3 bases and the J gene lost 0 bases, with 13 bases spanning the gap. CDR1 is SGHRS and CDR2 is YFSETQ in the germline V gene. For the CDR3, the DNA is TGCGCCAGCAGCTATTTAGGACGGGACTCCTACGAGCAGTACTTC. Protein product: CASSYLGRDSYEQYF. The full variable domain, its missing parts supplied by reference TRBV5-1 and TRBJ2-7, is KAGVTQTPRYLIKTRGQQVTLSCSPISGHRSVSWYQQTPGQGLQFLFEYFSETQRNKGNFPGRFSGRQFSNSRSEMNVSTLELGDSALYLCASSYLGRDSYEQYFGPGTRLTVT.

The V call is TRBV9, the J call TRBJ2-3, with 9 bases identical to TRBD2. The CDR3 is 18 amino acids. Germline values: CDR1 SGDLS, CDR2 YYNGEE. With V trimmed by 0 bases and J by 3 bases, 11 bases remained unmatched. The CDR3 bases are TGTGCCAGCAGCGTAGGCCCCGGGAGCGGGAGGATAACAGATACGCAGTATTTT. It yields the protein CASSVGPGSGRITDTQYF.

The chain employs TRBV21-1 and TRBJ2-1; the tabulated D call, TRBD2, remains unverified against the DNA. TRBV21-1 is deemed a pseudogene. The CDR3 consists of 14 residues. The CDR3 sequence: CASRWTSIVNEQFF. The CDR3 DNA sequence: TGTGCCAGCCGGTGGACTAGCATCGTGAATGAGCAGTTCTTC.

This clonotype was recorded a few times. CDR3: CASSEMKGAVETQYF. As DNA, the CDR3 is TGTGCCAGCAGTGAAATGAAGGGAGCGGTTGAGACCCAGTACTTC. The chain uses TRBV25-1 and TRBJ2-5; tentative D call: TRBD2 (5 bases). The V gene's germline CDR1 is MGHDK and CDR2 SYGVNS. The CDR3 contains 15 residues. Trimming stripped 2 bases from V and 5 bases from J, with 15 bases between. Based on the CDR3 plus reference TRBV25-1 and TRBJ2-5, the full variable domain is EADIYQTPRYLVIGTGKKITLECSQTMGHDKMYWYQQDPGMELHLIHYSYGVNSTEKGDLSSESTVSRIRTEHFPLTLESARPSHTSQYLCASSEMKGAVETQYFGPGTRLLVL.

The chain combines TRBV4-2 with TRBJ2-1, with 7 nucleotides matching TRBD2. This CDR3 spans 16 amino acids. Germline V gives CDR1 LGHNA, CDR2 YNFKEQ. V lost 0 bases, J lost 4 bases, and 6 bases stayed unmatched. The CDR3 here is CASSQDFSGAYNEQFF. In DNA form, the CDR3 reads TGTGCCAGCAGCCAAGATTTCAGCGGGGCTTACAATGAGCAGTTCTTC.

This rearrangement joins TRBV15 to TRBJ1-1; no reliable D call. V was shortened by 2 bases and J by 0 bases, with 16 bases between the two germline ends. The CDR3 is 17 residues long. Germline assignment: CDR1 LNHNV and CDR2 YYDKDF (reference sequence). CDR3 protein: CATSRWSWWGMNTEAFF. The DNA for the CDR3 is TGTGCCACCAGCAGATGGTCCTGGTGGGGTATGAACACTGAAGCTTTCTTT.

This clonotype has more than one count but fewer than ten. This chain links TRBV20-1 with TRBJ2-4; D call uncertain. The CDR3 is made up of 13 amino acids. The germline gives CDR1 DFQATT, CDR2 SNEGSKA (reference sequence). V was cut by 5 bases and J by 6 bases, with 14 bases left in between. The CDR3 DNA sequence: TGCAGTGCTGCCCCGGGTAGGAGAAACATTCAGTACTTC. Translating gives CSAAPGRRNIQYF.

The chain couples TRBV18 to TRBJ2-1; the match to TRBD1 covers 9 bases. This CDR3 contains 15 residues. Germline CDR1 KGHSH, CDR2 LQKENI. V dropped 5 bases and J dropped 5; count of bases not matched to a gene: 7. The CDR3 spells CASSKDRGGDNEQFF. For the CDR3, the DNA is TGTGCCAGCTCAAAGGACAGGGGAGGGGACAATGAGCAGTTCTTC.

The V gene is TRBV29-1, the J gene TRBJ1-5; weak D call: TRBD1 (5 bases). CDR3 length: 14 amino acids. The V and J ends lost 6 bases and 3 bases respectively, with 15 bases between them. In germline, CDR1 is SQVTM, CDR2 ANQGSEA. The chain's CDR3 is CSVAVGAPNQPQHF. The CDR3 nucleotides are TGCAGCGTGGCGGTTGGGGCCCCCAATCAGCCCCAGCATTTT.

The CDR3 bases are TGTGCCAGCAGTTTTGCTGGACTAGGTGGGAATGAGCAGTTCTTC. As protein: CASSFAGLGGNEQFF. This rearrangement joins TRBV28 to TRBJ2-1, with 7 bases that match TRBD2. J gave up 7 bases and V 3 bases, and 9 bases lay outside the gene matches. CDR3 size: 15 residues. Germline lookup yields CDR1 MDHEN and CDR2 SYDVKM.

This clonotype was counted only a few times. This chain joins TRBV12-3 or TRBV12-4 and TRBJ1-5; 11 bases agree with TRBD1. Trimming removed 6 bases from V and 6 bases from J; junction bases left unmatched: 4. CDR3 length: 14 amino acids. In DNA form, the CDR3 reads TGTGCCAGCAGGGACAGGGGGCGTTTTCAGCCCCAGCATTTT. Protein: CASRDRGRFQPQHF.

This sequence joins TRBV10-3 and TRBJ2-1; 8 bases map to TRBD1. The V and J ends lost 10 bases and 6 bases, in that order; junction bases with no gene match: 11. Germline V gene data show CDR1 as ENHRY and CDR2 as SYGVKD. The CDR3 spans 14 residues. This CDR3 reads CASAEDRASNEQFF. CDR3 DNA: TGTGCCAGCGCGGAGGACAGGGCTAGCAATGAGCAGTTCTTC.

Comment on this clonotype: The germline gene is not matched at one end of the junction; a read error may be the cause. The V call is TRBV29-1, the J call TRBJ2-7, with D possibly matching TRBD2 (5 bases). The germline gives CDR1 SQVTM, CDR2 ANQGSEA. This CDR3 contains 14 residues. The CDR3 bases are TGCAGCTTTGAAGATAGAGGGAGCTCCTACGAGCAGTACTTC. It is translated as CSFEDRGSSYEQYF.

The chain is built from TRBV6-2 or TRBV6-3 and TRBJ2-7; weak D call: TRBD1 (6 bases). The CDR3 consists of 13 residues. V dropped 7 bases and J dropped 1 base, with 11 bases sitting between them. Germline V lookup: CDR1 MNHEY, CDR2 SVGEGT. The CDR3 bases are TGTGCCAGCAATGTACAGGGATCCTACGAGCAGTACTTC. It is translated as CASNVQGSYEQYF.

The gene calls are TRBV24-1 and TRBJ2-5; D unclear. Germline V gene data show CDR1 as KGHDR and CDR2 as SFDVKD. The CDR3 runs to 14 residues. The V end lost 3 bases, the J end lost 5 bases, and 12 bases lay between the germline ends. CDR3 sequence reads: CATSDRSVGETQYF. For the CDR3, the DNA is TGTGCCACCAGTGATCGGTCGGTTGGGGAGACCCAGTACTTC.

The V and J genes are TRBV28 and TRBJ2-1; D might be TRBD2 (6 bases). The CDR3 is 12 residues long. The germline V and J ends were trimmed by 8 bases and 7 bases, with 12 bases remaining between them. CDR1 MDHEN and CDR2 SYDVKM come from the germline V gene. This chain's CDR3 is CASGTPLNEQFF. The CDR3 DNA sequence: TGTGCCAGCGGGACTCCTCTTAATGAGCAGTTCTTC. The full variable domain, its missing parts supplied by reference TRBV28 and TRBJ2-1, is DVKVTQSSRYLVKRTGEKVFLECVQDMDHENMFWYRQDPGLGLRLIYFSYDVKMKEKGDIPEGYSVSREKKERFSLILESASTNQTSMYLCASGTPLNEQFFGPGTRLTVL.

This clonotype was seen only a few times. The chain couples TRBV3-1 to TRBJ2-7, with no clear D. V lost 2 bases and J 5 bases, leaving 7 bases between the germline ends. From germline, CDR1 is LGHDT and CDR2 YNNKEL (reference sequence). This CDR3 has 12 residues. This chain's CDR3 is CASSQTNHEQYF. The CDR3 DNA is TGTGCCAGCAGCCAAACGAACCACGAGCAGTACTTC.

This chain joins TRBV20-1 and TRBJ2-7; TRBD1 agrees at 7 bases. This CDR3 is built from 14 residues. J lost 3 bases, V lost 4 bases, and 9 bases had no gene match. CDR1 and CDR2 (germline): DFQATT, SNEGSKA (reference sequence). The CDR3 bases are TGCAGTGCTATCTTGGCAGGGGGTCACTACGAGCAGTACTTC. Translation: CSAILAGGHYEQYF.